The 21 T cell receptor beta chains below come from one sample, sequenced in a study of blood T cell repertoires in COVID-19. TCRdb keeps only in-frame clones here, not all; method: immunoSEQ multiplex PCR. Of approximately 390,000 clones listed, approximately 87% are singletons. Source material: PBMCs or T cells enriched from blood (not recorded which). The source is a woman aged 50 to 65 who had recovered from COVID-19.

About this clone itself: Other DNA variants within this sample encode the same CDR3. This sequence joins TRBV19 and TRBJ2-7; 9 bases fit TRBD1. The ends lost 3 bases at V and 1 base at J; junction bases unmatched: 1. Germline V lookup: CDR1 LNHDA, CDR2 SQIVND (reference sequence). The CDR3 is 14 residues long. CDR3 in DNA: TGTGCCAGTAGTATGACAGGGGGTTCCTACGAGCAGTACTTC. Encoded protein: CASSMTGGSYEQYF.

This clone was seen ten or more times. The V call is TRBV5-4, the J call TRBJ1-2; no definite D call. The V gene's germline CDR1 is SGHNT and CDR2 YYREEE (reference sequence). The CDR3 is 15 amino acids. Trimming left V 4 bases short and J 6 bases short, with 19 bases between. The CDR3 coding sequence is TGTGCCAGCAGCCTGAGGACTTTAGGACGGGATGGCTACACCTTC. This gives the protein CASSLRTLGRDGYTF. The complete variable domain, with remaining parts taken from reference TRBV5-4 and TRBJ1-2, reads ETGVTQSPTHLIKTRGQQVTLRCSSQSGHNTVSWYQQALGQGPQFIFQYYREEENGRGNFPPRFSGLQFPNYSSELNVNALELDDSALYLCASSLRTLGRDGYTFGSGTRLTVV.

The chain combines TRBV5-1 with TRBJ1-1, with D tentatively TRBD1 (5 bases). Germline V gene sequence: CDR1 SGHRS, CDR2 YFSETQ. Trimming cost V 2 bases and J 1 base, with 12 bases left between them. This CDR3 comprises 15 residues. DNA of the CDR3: TGCGCCAGCAGCTTAGCAGGGTCGGCGAACACTGAAGCTTTCTTT. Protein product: CASSLAGSANTEAFF.

In DNA, the CDR3 is TGCGCCAGCAGCCATGGTACAGGGGTAAGAAACACCATATATTTT. It specifies CASSHGTGVRNTIYF. The chain joins TRBV4-1 to TRBJ1-3; TRBD1 matches at 7 bases. The CDR3 runs 15 residues. V gave up 3 bases and J gave up 5 bases; unmatched junction bases: 7. The V gene's germline CDR1 is MGHRA and CDR2 YSYEKL.

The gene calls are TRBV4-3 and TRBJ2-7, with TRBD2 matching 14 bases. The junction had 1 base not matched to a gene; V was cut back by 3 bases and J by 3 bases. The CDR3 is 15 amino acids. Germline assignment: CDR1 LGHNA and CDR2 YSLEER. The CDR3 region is CASSHGLAGGYEQYF. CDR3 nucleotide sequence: TGCGCCAGCAGCCATGGACTAGCGGGGGGCTACGAGCAGTACTTC.

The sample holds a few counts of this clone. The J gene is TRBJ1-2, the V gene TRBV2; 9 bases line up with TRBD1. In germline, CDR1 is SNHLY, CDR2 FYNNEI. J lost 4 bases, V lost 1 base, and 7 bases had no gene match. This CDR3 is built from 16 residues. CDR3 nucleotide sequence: TGTGCCAGCAGTGAAGAAGGAAGGGACAGGGTCTATGGCTACACCTTC. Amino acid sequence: CASSEEGRDRVYGYTF.

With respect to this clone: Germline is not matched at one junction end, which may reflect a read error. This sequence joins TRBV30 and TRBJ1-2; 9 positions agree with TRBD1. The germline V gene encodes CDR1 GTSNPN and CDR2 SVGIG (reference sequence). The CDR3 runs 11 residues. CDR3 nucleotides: TGTGCCTGGAGGGGGACAGGGCGTCAATCCTTC. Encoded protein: CAWRGTGRQSF.

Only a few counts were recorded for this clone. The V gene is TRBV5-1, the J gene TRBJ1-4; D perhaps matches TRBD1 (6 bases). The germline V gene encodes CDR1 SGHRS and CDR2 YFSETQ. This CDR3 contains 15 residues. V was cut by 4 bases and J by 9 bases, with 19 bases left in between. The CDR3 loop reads CASSPTTGGVKKLFF. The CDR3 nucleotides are TGCGCCAGCAGCCCAACGACAGGAGGAGTTAAAAAACTGTTTTTT. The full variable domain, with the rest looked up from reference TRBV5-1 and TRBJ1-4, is KAGVTQTPRYLIKTRGQQVTLSCSPISGHRSVSWYQQTPGQGLQFLFEYFSETQRNKGNFPGRFSGRQFSNSRSEMNVSTLELGDSALYLCASSPTTGGVKKLFFGSGTQLSVL.

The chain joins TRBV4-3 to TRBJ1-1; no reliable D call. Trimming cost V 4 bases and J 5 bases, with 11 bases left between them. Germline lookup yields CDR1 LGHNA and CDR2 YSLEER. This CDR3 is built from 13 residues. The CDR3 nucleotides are TGCGCCAGCAGCCTTTGGCGGGGTACTGAAGCTTTCTTT. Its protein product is CASSLWRGTEAFF.

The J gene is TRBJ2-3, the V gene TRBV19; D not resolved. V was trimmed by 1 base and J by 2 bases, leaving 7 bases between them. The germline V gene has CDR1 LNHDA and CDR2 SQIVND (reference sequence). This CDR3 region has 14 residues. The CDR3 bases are TGTGCCAGTAGTATAGTAACATTCACAGATACGCAGTATTTT. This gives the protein CASSIVTFTDTQYF.

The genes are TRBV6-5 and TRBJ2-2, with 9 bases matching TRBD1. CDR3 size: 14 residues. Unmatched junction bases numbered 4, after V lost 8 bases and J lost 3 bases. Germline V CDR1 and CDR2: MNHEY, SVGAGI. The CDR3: CASSTGGDTGELFF. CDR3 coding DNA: TGTGCCAGCTCAACAGGGGGCGACACCGGGGAGCTGTTTTTT.

In DNA, the CDR3 is TGTGCCAGTAGTATTAGTCATCCTGGCTATGGCTACACCTTC. Translation: CASSISHPGYGYTF. The chain uses TRBV19 and TRBJ1-2; D call uncertain. Germline assignment: CDR1 LNHDA and CDR2 SQIVND (reference sequence). The ends were cut back, 3 bases at V and 4 bases at J, with 12 bases in the middle. This CDR3 has 14 amino acids.

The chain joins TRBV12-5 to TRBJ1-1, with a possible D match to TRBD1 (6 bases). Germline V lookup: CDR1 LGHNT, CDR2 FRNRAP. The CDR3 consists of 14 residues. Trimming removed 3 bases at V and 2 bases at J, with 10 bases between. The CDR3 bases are TGTGCTAGTGGTTTAGAAGGGGGAAACACTGAAGCTTTCTTT. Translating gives CASGLEGGNTEAFF.

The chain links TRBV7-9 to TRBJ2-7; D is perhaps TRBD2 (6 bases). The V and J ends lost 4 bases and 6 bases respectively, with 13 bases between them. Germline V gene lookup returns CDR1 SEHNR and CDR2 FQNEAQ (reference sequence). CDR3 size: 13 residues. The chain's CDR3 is CASSSPGLSEQYF. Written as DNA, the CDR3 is TGTGCCAGCAGCTCACCGGGACTCTCCGAGCAGTACTTC.

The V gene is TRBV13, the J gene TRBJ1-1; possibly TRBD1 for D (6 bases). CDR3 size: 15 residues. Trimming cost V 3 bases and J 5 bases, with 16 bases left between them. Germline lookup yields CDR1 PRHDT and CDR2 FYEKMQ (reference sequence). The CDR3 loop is CASSFERTVGTEAFF. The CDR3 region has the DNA TGTGCCAGCAGCTTTGAGAGGACAGTAGGAACTGAAGCTTTCTTT.

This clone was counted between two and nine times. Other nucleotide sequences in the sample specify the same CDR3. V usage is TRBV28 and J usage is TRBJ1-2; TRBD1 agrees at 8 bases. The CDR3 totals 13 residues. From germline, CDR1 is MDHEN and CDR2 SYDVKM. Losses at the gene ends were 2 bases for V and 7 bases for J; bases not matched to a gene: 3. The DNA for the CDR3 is TGTGCCAGCAGTTTAACAGGGGGTGGTGGCTACACCTTC. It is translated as CASSLTGGGGYTF.

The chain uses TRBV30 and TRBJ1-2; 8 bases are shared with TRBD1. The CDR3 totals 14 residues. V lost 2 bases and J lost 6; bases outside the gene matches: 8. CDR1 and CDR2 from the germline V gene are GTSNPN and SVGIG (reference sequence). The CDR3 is CAWSSRRGRDGYTF. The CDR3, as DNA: TGTGCCTGGAGTTCTCGCAGGGGGCGGGATGGCTACACCTTC.

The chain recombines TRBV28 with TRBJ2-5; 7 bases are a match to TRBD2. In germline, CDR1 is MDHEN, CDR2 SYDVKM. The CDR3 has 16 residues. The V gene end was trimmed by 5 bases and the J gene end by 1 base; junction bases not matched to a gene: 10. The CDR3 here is CASSAPSASGQETQYF. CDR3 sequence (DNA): TGTGCCAGCAGTGCCCCTAGCGCTAGCGGCCAAGAGACCCAGTACTTC. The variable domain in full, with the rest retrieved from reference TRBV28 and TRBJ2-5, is DVKVTQSSRYLVKRTGEKVFLECVQDMDHENMFWYRQDPGLGLRLIYFSYDVKMKEKGDIPEGYSVSREKKERFSLILESASTNQTSMYLCASSAPSASGQETQYFGPGTRLLVL.

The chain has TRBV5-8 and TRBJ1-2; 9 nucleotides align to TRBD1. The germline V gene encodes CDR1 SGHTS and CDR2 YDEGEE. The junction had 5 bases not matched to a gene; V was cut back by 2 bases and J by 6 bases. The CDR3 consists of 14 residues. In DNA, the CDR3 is TGTGCCAGCAGCTTTAACAGGGGGCGAGATGGCTACACCTTC. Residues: CASSFNRGRDGYTF.

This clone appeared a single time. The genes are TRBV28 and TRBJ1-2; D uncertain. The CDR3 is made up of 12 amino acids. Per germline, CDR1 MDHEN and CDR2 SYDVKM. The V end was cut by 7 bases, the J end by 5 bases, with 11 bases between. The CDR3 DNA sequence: TGTGCCAGCAAGTCCGCGGGGTATGGCTACACCTTC. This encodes CASKSAGYGYTF.

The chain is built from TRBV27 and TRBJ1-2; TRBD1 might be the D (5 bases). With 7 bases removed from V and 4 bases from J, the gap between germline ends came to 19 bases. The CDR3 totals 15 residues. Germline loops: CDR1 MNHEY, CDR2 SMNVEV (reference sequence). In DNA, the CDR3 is TGTGCCAGCAAGAAATCCAGGGCTCCAACCTATGGCTACACCTTC. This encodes CASKKSRAPTYGYTF.